This T cell receptor beta chain came from a study of technical replicates of blood from a handful of donors. Some clones are missing from TCRdb's copy, which holds only in-frame ones; the method was immunoSEQ multiplex PCR. The sample records more than 90,000 clones, approximately 95% being singletons. This clone was found a few times. What was sequenced was T cells isolated from PBMCs. The clonotype was recovered from a human donor in good health.

In nucleotides, the CDR3 is TGTGCCAGCAGTGTTGAGGAGGTCACTGAAGCTTTCTTT. It codes for CASSVEEVTEAFF. V usage is TRBV2 and J usage is TRBJ1-1; D remains unclear. V was pared by 4 bases and J by 4 bases, with 10 bases between. Germline CDR1 and CDR2: SNHLY and FYNNEI. The CDR3 sequence is 13 residues long.